Detailed here is one T cell receptor beta chain. Its antigen remains unidentified. This entry comes from a study of cytomegalovirus exposure and HLA in healthy donors. About the research overall: T cells numbering about 180 million yielded some 110 million unique TCR beta sequences in an earlier analysis.

The study, taken as a whole, reports: A later analysis found that most CMV-associated TCR beta chains appeared HLA-restricted. Using a false discovery rate of 0.05, a later analysis showed that approximately 17,000 TCR beta sequences were associated with HLA alleles. Reportedly, HLA-A and HLA-B alleles of most subjects were accurately predicted from TCR beta.

The PCR used 60 Vbeta and 13 Jbeta primers. The repertoire was sequenced with immunoSEQ multiplex PCR; TCRdb's copy has only in-frame clones and lacks some. The data hold approximately 170,000 clones, with 68% observed a single time. V was pared by 2 bases and J by 7 bases, with 15 bases between. The CDR3 loop spans 15 amino acids. Germline loops: CDR1 MDHEN, CDR2 SYDVKM. Sequencing was done on a sample of PBMCs. V is TRBV28 and J is TRBJ1-5; perhaps TRBD1 as D (5 bases). The sequence was collected from a middle-aged woman in good health and CMV-seropositive. The CDR3 DNA is TGTGCCAGCAGTTTAGCAGGAGGGGTTTGGCAGCCCCAGCATTTT. Encoded protein: CASSLAGGVWQPQHF.